This T cell receptor (beta chain) was found in a study of identifying expanded T cells in peripheral blood. Assay: immunoSEQ multiplex PCR; the TCRdb copy retains only in-frame clones and omits some. The table shows about 86,000 clones, with 80% to 90% occurring only once. Per germline, CDR1 SGHRS and CDR2 YFSETQ. This CDR3 has 16 residues. Trimming pared 0 bases from V and 0 bases from J, leaving 12 bases between. The specimen was blood. The gene calls are TRBV5-1 and TRBJ1-1, with no clear D. The sequence derives from a person aged 18-69 years in good health. The CDR3 DNA follows: TGCGCCAGCAGCTTGGATCGTGATAGTTTGAACACTGAAGCTTTCTTT. Translating it yields CASSLDRDSLNTEAFF. Looking up the rest from reference TRBV5-1 and TRBJ1-1 gives the full variable domain: KAGVTQTPRYLIKTRGQQVTLSCSPISGHRSVSWYQQTPGQGLQFLFEYFSETQRNKGNFPGRFSGRQFSNSRSEMNVSTLELGDSALYLCASSLDRDSLNTEAFFGQGTRLTVV.